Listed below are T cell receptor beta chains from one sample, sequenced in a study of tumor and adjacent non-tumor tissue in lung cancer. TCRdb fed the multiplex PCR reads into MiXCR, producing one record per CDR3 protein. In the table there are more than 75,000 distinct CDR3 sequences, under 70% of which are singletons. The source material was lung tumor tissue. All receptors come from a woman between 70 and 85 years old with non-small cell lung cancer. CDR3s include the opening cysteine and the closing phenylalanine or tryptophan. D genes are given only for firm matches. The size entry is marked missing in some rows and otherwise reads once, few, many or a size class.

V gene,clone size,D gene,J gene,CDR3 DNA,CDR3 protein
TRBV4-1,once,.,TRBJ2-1,TGCTCCAGCAGCCACCTGACGGGGCCGGAATATGAGCAGTTCTTC,CSSSHLTGPEYEQFF
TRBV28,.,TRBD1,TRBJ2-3,TGTGCCAGCGGTTTACTTCACAGGGGAACCCTCACAGATACGCAGTATTTT,CASGLLHRGTLTDTQYF
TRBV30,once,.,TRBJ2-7,TGTGCCTGGAGTCGTGGGGGGAGGAGAGCAGCCTACGAGCAGTACTTC,CAWSRGGRRAAYEQYF
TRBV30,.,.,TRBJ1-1,TGTGCCTGGAGTCCCACCTTGAACACTGTAGCTTTCTTT,CAWSPTLNTVAFF
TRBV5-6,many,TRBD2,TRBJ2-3,TGTGCCAGCAGCCGCCGGACTAGCGTGACCGGGAGCACAGATACGCAGTATTTT,CASSRRTSVTGSTDTQYF
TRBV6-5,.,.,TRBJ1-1,TGTGCTAGCACTTCCTTGTGGGAGGTGGTCACTGAAGCTTTCTTT,CASTSLWEVVTEAFF
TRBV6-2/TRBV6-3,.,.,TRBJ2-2,TGTGCCAGCAGTTACTCCAATCCGGGACCAGCAAACACCGGGGAGCTGTTTTTT,CASSYSNPGPANTGELFF
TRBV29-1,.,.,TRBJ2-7,TGCAGCGCGTCGAGGGGGATCTACTGCGAGCAGTACTTC,CSASRGIYCEQYF
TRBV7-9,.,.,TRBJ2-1,TGTGCCAGCAGCCCAGCCGGAAATGAGCAGTTCTTC,CASSPAGNEQFF
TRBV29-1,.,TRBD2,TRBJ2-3,TGCAGCGCCGGACGACTAGCGGAGGCCGGAGATAGGCAGTATTTT,CSAGRLAEAGDRQYF
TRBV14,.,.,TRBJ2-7,TGTGCCAGCAACCCCTTTAACCAGGCCTCCTACGAGCAGTACTTC,CASNPFNQASYEQYF